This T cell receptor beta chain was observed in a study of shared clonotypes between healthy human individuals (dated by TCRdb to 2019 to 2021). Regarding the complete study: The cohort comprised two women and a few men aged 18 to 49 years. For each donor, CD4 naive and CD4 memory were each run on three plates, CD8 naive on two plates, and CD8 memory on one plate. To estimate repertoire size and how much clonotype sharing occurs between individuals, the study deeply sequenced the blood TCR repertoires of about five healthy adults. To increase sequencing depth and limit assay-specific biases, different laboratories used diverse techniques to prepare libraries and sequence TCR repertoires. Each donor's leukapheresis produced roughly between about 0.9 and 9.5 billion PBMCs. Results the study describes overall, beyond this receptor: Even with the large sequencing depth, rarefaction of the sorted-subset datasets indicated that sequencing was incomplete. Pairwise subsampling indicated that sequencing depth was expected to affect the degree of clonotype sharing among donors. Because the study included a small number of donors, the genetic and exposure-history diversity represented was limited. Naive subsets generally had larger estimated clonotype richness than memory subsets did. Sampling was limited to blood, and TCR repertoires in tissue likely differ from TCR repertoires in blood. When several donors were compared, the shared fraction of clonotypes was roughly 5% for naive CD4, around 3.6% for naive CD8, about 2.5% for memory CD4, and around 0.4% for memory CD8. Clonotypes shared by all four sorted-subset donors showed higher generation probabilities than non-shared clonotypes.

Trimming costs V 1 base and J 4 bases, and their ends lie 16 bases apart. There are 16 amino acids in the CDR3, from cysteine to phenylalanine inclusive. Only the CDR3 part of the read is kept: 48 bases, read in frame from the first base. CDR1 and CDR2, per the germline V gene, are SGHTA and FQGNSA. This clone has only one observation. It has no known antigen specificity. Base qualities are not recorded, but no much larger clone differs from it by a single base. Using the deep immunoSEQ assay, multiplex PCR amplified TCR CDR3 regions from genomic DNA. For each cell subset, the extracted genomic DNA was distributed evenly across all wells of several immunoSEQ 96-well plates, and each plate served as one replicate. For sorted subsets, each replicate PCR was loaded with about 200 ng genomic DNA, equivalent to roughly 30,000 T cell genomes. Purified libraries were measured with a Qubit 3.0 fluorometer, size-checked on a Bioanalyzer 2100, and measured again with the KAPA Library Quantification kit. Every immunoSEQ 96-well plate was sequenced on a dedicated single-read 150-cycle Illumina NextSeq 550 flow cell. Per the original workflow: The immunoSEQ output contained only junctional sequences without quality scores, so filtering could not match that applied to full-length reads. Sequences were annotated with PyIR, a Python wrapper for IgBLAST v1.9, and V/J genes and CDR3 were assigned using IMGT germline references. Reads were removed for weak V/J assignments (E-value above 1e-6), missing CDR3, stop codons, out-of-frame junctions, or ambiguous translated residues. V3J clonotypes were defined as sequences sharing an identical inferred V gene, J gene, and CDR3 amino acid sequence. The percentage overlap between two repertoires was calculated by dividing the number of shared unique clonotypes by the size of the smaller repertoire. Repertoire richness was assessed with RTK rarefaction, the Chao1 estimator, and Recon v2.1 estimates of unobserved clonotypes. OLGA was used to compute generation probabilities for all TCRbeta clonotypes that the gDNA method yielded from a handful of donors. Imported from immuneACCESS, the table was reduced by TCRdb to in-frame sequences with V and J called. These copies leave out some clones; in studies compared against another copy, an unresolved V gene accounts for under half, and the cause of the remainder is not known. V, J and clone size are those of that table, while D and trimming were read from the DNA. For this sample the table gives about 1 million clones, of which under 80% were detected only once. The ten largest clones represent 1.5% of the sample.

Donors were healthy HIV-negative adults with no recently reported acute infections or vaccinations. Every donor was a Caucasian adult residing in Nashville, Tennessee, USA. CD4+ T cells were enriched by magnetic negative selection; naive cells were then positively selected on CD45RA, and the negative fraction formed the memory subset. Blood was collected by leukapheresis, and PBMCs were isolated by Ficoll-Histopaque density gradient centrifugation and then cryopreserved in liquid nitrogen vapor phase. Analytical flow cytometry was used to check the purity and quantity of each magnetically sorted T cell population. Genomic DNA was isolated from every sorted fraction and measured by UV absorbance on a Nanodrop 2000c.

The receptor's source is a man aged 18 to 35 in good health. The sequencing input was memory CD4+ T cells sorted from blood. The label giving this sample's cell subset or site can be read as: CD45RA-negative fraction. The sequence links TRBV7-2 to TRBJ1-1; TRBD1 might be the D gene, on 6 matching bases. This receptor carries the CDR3 CASSLGQGLVGTEAFF. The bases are TGTGCCAGCAGCTTAGGGCAGGGGCTAGTAGGCACTGAAGCTTTCTTT. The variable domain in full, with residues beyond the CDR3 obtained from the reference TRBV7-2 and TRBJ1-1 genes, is GAGVSQSPSNKVTEKGKDVELRCDPISGHTALYWYRQSLGQGLEFLIYFQGNSAPDKSGLPSDRFSAERTGGSVSTLTIQRTQQEDSAVYLCASSLGQGLVGTEAFFGQGTRLTVV.